Listed here are 7 T cell receptor beta chains from one sample, sequenced in a study of identical twins. TCRdb ran MiXCR on the 5' RACE reads and lists one entry per CDR3 protein. The sample carries some 500,000 distinct CDR3 sequences, roughly 21% recorded once. These sequences were also reported in another study, on T cells expressing NK-cell markers.

Sample: CD4+ T cells sorted from blood. Receptor source: a young woman in good health.

This clonotype was observed at least ten times. This chain connects TRBV4-3 to TRBJ1-1, with D uncertain. Germline CDR1 is LGHNA and CDR2 is YSLEER. The CDR3 length is 14 residues. The ends were cut back, 0 bases at V and 5 bases at J, with 10 bases in the middle. As DNA, the CDR3 is TGCGCCAGCAGCCAAGATCGCTTTGGGACTGAAGCTTTCTTT. Protein: CASSQDRFGTEAFF.

This clonotype was observed a handful of times. J is TRBJ1-6 and V is TRBV20-1, with a tentative D call TRBD1 (6 bases). The CDR3 is 14 residues long. V gave up 5 bases and J gave up 7 bases, with 15 bases separating them. Germline lookup yields CDR1 DFQATT and CDR2 SNEGSKA (reference sequence). CDR3 nucleotides: TGCAGTGCTCCGATACAGGGTGGCAATTCACCCCTCCACTTT. Its protein is CSAPIQGGNSPLHF.

The rearrangement uses TRBV21-1 and TRBJ1-2; TRBD1, the table's D call, lacks a check against the DNA. TRBV21-1 is shown as a pseudogene. This CDR3 is built from 12 residues. Here the CDR3 DNA reads TGTGCCAGCAGCGGTAACAGGGCTGGCTACACCTTC. It translates to CASSGNRAGYTF.

This clonotype was counted a few times. This sequence joins TRBV7-8 and TRBJ1-2; tentatively, D is TRBD1 (5 bases). Trimming cost V 5 bases and J 2 bases, with 12 bases left between them. Germline loops: CDR1 SGHVS, CDR2 FQNEAQ. This CDR3 is 14 amino acids long. The CDR3 DNA is TGTGCCAGCAGCGCGGGGGGATGGAACTATGGCTACACCTTC. Protein product: CASSAGGWNYGYTF.

This clonotype was counted between two and nine times. The chain is built from TRBV20-1 and TRBJ1-3, with D uncertain. Trimming cost V 3 bases and J 0 bases, with 9 bases left between them. Germline V gene sequence: CDR1 DFQATT, CDR2 SNEGSKA (reference sequence). This CDR3 is 14 amino acids long. CDR3 sequence: CSASRPDSGNTIYF. CDR3 nucleotide sequence: TGCAGTGCTAGTCGGCCAGACTCTGGAAACACCATATATTTT.

This chain connects TRBV6-5 to TRBJ1-5; D is undetermined. V was trimmed by 2 bases and J by 0 bases, leaving 8 bases between them. Germline assignment: CDR1 MNHEY and CDR2 SVGAGI. This CDR3 contains 15 residues. The CDR3 here is CASSYGPYSNQPQHF. The CDR3 DNA reads as TGTGCCAGCAGTTACGGGCCGTATAGCAATCAGCCCCAGCATTTT.

V and J are TRBV5-1 and TRBJ2-3, with D tentatively TRBD2 (6 bases). This CDR3 spans 15 amino acids. Trimming stripped 0 bases from V and 5 bases from J, with 13 bases between. Germline V lookup: CDR1 SGHRS, CDR2 YFSETQ. The CDR3 DNA sequence: TGCGCCAGCAGCTTGGGGGGGGTAGCCGAAGATACGCAGTATTTT. Its translation: CASSLGGVAEDTQYF.